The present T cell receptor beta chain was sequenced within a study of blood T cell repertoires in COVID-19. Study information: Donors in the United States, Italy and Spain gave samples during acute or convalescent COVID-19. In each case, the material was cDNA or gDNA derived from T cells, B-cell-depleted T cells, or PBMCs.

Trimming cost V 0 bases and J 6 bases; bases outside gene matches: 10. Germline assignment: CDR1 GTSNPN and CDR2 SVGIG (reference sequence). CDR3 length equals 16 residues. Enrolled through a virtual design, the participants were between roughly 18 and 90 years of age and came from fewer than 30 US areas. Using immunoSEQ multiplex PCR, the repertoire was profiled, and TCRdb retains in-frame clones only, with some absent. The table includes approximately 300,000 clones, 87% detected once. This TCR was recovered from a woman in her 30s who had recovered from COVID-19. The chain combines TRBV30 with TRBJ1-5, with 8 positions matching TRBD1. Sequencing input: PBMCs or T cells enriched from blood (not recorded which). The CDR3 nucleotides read TGTGCCTGGAGTGTACGGTCAGGGGGCGCGGGTCAGCCCCAGCATTTT. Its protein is CAWSVRSGGAGQPQHF.